One sample yielded the 15 T cell receptor beta chains listed below, sequenced in a study of CD8 T cells in Susac syndrome. Reverse transcription used roughly 0.45 to 1 ug RNA and random hexamers. TCRdb used MiXCR to reprocess the immunoSEQ multiplex PCR reads, holding one entry per CDR3 protein. The sample carries 70,000 or so distinct CDR3 sequences, around 95% recorded once. Specimen: CD8+ T cells from PBMCs. The receptors stem from a human donor in good health.

The chain is built from TRBV5-1 and TRBJ2-5; tentatively, D is TRBD1 (6 bases). Germline CDR1 and CDR2: SGHRS and YFSETQ. V shed 4 bases and J shed 5 bases, with 18 bases lying between them. The CDR3 contains 15 residues. The CDR3: CASSVLTGDPETQYF. CDR3 sequence (DNA): TGCGCCAGCAGCGTACTGACAGGAGATCCGGAGACCCAGTACTTC.

V gene TRBV10-3 combines with J gene TRBJ1-4, with D perhaps matching TRBD1 (5 bases). Between the trimmed V and J ends, which lost 6 bases and 5 bases, there was a span of 16 bases. The length of the CDR3 is 15 residues. Germline V gene sequence: CDR1 ENHRY, CDR2 SYGVKD. In nucleotides, the CDR3 is TGTGCCATCAGCCGGGACGGCGCCATAAATGAAAAACTGTTTTTT. The encoded protein is CAISRDGAINEKLFF.

The V call is TRBV3-1, the J call TRBJ1-5; D might be TRBD1 (5 bases). The V gene's germline CDR1 is LGHDT and CDR2 YNNKEL (reference sequence). There are 16 residues in the CDR3. The ends were cut back, 6 bases at V and 4 bases at J, with 19 bases in the middle. Written as DNA, the CDR3 is TGTGCCAGCAGTGACGGGCGTTTTGGGGGTAATCAGCCCCAGCATTTT. It is translated as CASSDGRFGGNQPQHF.

The genes are TRBV19 and TRBJ1-1, with TRBD1 as a possible D gene (6 bases). From germline, CDR1 is LNHDA and CDR2 SQIVND (reference sequence). The CDR3 sequence is 14 residues long. Trimming stripped 3 bases from V and 6 bases from J, with 14 bases between. The DNA for the CDR3 is TGTGCCAGTAGTATCGAGGGGCGGGGGCCTGAAGCTTTCTTT. Its translation is CASSIEGRGPEAFF.

The chain links TRBV2 to TRBJ1-1; maybe TRBD1 (5 bases). V was trimmed by 10 bases and J by 8 bases, leaving 17 bases between them. CDR1 and CDR2 (germline): SNHLY, FYNNEI. The CDR3 totals 12 residues. This chain's CDR3 is CATLGQYLEAFF. Here the CDR3 DNA reads TGTGCCACCTTGGGGCAGTACCTGGAAGCTTTCTTT.

The rearrangement uses TRBV6-5 and TRBJ1-6; D unresolved. The CDR3 spans 18 residues. V lost 0 bases to trimming and J lost 2 bases, with 14 bases between them. Germline loops: CDR1 MNHEY, CDR2 SVGAGI. Here the CDR3 reads CASSYSQTGSPYNSPLHF. CDR3 nucleotide sequence: TGTGCCAGCAGTTACTCGCAGACGGGCTCTCCCTATAATTCACCCCTCCACTTT.

The chain uses TRBV3-1 and TRBJ2-3; 9 nucleotides line up with TRBD2. The CDR3 totals 17 residues. Germline CDR1 and CDR2: LGHDT and YNNKEL (reference sequence). After removal of 1 base from V and 2 bases from J, the junction contained 7 bases not matched to a gene. The CDR3 coding sequence is TGTGCCAGCAGCCAAGTCGAGCGGGGGGAACCCACAGATACGCAGTATTTT. Translating it yields CASSQVERGEPTDTQYF.

CDR3 sequence: CASSAPGTGGNIQYF. For the CDR3, the DNA is TGTGCCAGTAGTGCTCCCGGGACAGGGGGGAACATTCAGTACTTC. This chain uses TRBV19 with TRBJ2-4; TRBD1 aligns across 11 bases. Germline CDR1 and CDR2: LNHDA and SQIVND (reference sequence). This CDR3 spans 15 amino acids. With 5 bases clipped from V and 7 bases from J, the junction kept 7 bases outside the gene matches.

A few counts support this clonotype. The chain joins TRBV4-2 to TRBJ2-3; D gene ambiguous. Trimming stripped 0 bases from V and 3 bases from J, with 7 bases between. This CDR3 has 14 amino acids. Germline assignment: CDR1 LGHNA and CDR2 YNFKEQ. CDR3 sequence (DNA): TGTGCCAGCAGCCAAGAAACTGGTACAGATACGCAGTATTTT. It specifies CASSQETGTDTQYF.

This chain links TRBV5-4 with TRBJ2-1; the D call may be TRBD1 or TRBD2 (5 bases each). CDR1 and CDR2 (germline): SGHNT, YYREEE (reference sequence). The ends were cut back, 9 bases at V and 7 bases at J, with 14 bases in the middle. The CDR3 consists of 12 residues. The CDR3 protein is CATAVGTNEQFF. In DNA form, the CDR3 reads TGTGCCACCGCAGTAGGGACGAATGAGCAGTTCTTC.

This chain connects TRBV7-3 to TRBJ2-1, with D perhaps TRBD1 (6 bases). There are 15 residues in the CDR3. V lost 1 base to trimming and J lost 7 bases, with 14 bases between them. CDR1 SGHTA and CDR2 FQGTGA come from the germline V gene. DNA for the CDR3: TGTGCCAGCAGCTTAATTAGGGGACATCGAAATGAGCAGTTCTTC. Protein sequence: CASSLIRGHRNEQFF.

The chain joins TRBV7-9 to TRBJ2-2; D is undetermined. The CDR3 covers 13 residues. V shed 11 bases and J shed 2 bases, with 12 bases lying between them. CDR1 and CDR2 from the germline V gene are SEHNR and FQNEAQ (reference sequence). CDR3: CAVLEFNTGELFF. The CDR3 DNA sequence: TGTGCCGTGTTAGAGTTCAACACCGGGGAGCTGTTTTTT.

The count of this clonotype is one. The chain couples TRBV3-1 to TRBJ2-2; possibly TRBD1 for D (6 bases). V was cut by 4 bases and J by 1 base, with 10 bases left in between. This CDR3 region has 15 residues. Germline-derived CDR1 and CDR2 are LGHDT and YNNKEL (reference sequence). DNA of the CDR3: TGTGCCAGCAGCCTCTTACAGGGGAACACCGGGGAGCTGTTTTTT. Translated, it gives CASSLLQGNTGELFF.

The V gene is TRBV5-8, the J gene TRBJ2-7, with 8 positions matching TRBD2. CDR1 and CDR2 (germline): SGHTS, YDEGEE. Trimming took 1 base from V and 2 from J; bases not matched to a gene: 14. This CDR3 has 18 residues. The CDR3 coding sequence is TGTGCCAGCAGCTTGCTGGGAGCGGGGGCCGAGAGAGCCTACGAGCAGTACTTC. It translates to CASSLLGAGAERAYEQYF.

This clonotype appeared a single time. The chain is built from TRBV12-3 or TRBV12-4 and TRBJ2-3; D gene uncertain. The CDR3 spans 16 residues. The ends were cut back, 1 base at V and 6 bases at J, with 17 bases in the middle. The CDR3 region is CASSLEARGEEDTQYF. In nucleotides, the CDR3 is TGTGCCAGCAGTTTAGAGGCCCGTGGAGAGGAGGATACGCAGTATTTT.